A single sample gave rise to the 27 T cell receptor beta chains below, sequenced in a study of T cells in Graves' hyperthyroidism and ophthalmopathy. The source material, RNA transcripts, was used to amplify TCR beta CDR3 regions. The HTBI primer set served for first-round RT-PCR of the TCR CDR3. MiXCR, run by TCRdb on the multiplex PCR reads, gives a single entry per CDR3 protein. The table records 400,000 to 500,000 distinct CDR3 sequences, approximately 14% of them present only once. The sequenced sample was blood. Receptors were obtained from a man between 18 and 29 years old with Graves' ophthalmopathy.

Turning to this clonotype: It may be a read error: a sequence one base away is much more abundant. The V and J genes are TRBV20-1 and TRBJ2-7, with D perhaps matching TRBD2 (5 bases). The length of the CDR3 is 13 residues. From germline, CDR1 is DFQATT and CDR2 SNEGSKA (reference sequence). As DNA, the CDR3 is TGCGGTGGACTCAAAGTTCCCTCCTACGAGCAGTACTTC. The encoded protein is CGGLKVPSYEQYF.

There are a few counts of this clonotype. The chain combines TRBV5-1 with TRBJ2-3; D is perhaps TRBD2 (5 bases). V was trimmed by 3 bases and J by 3 bases, leaving 17 bases between them. The CDR3 is made up of 16 amino acids. CDR1 and CDR2 from the germline V gene are SGHRS and YFSETQ. This CDR3 reads CASSSGLVLETDTQYF. In DNA form, the CDR3 reads TGCGCCAGCAGCTCGGGGTTAGTATTGGAGACAGATACGCAGTATTTT.

This clonotype was observed at least ten times. V gene TRBV4-1 combines with J gene TRBJ1-1, with unresolved D. This CDR3 comprises 13 residues. Germline CDR1 MGHRA, CDR2 YSYEKL. V dropped 1 base and J dropped 6 bases, with 9 bases sitting between them. The CDR3 region is CASSQARASEAFF. The CDR3 DNA reads TGCGCCAGCAGCCAAGCAAGGGCATCTGAAGCTTTCTTT.

In its sample, this clonotype was seen many times. The chain carries TRBV7-8 and TRBJ1-3; maybe TRBD1 (6 bases). Germline values: CDR1 SGHVS, CDR2 FQNEAQ. Trimming shortened V by 5 bases and J by 5 bases, and 10 bases separated the two germline ends. There are 13 residues in the CDR3. CDR3 residues: CASSTGFRNTIYF. The CDR3 region has the DNA TGTGCCAGCAGCACAGGGTTTAGAAACACCATATATTTT. The variable domain in full, completed from reference TRBV7-8 and TRBJ1-3, reads GAGVSQSPRYKVAKRGQDVALRCDPISGHVSLFWYQQALGQGPEFLTYFQNEAQLDKSGLPSDRFFAERPEGSVSTLKIQRTQQEDSAVYLCASSTGFRNTIYFGEGSWLTVV.

The rearrangement joins TRBV10-1 to TRBJ2-7; TRBD1 matches at 9 bases. The germline V gene has CDR1 WNHNN and CDR2 SYGVQD (reference sequence). V shed 0 bases and J 8 bases; nucleotides not matched to a gene: 5. The CDR3 runs to 14 residues. This chain's CDR3 is CASSESGQGGQQYF. The CDR3 DNA follows: TGCGCCAGCAGTGAGTCGGGACAGGGAGGTCAGCAGTACTTC.

Ten or more counts support this clonotype. The J gene is TRBJ1-3, the V gene TRBV20-1; D is possibly TRBD1 (5 bases). Germline V gene data show CDR1 as DFQATT and CDR2 as SNEGSKA (reference sequence). V was cut by 0 bases and J by 4 bases, with 10 bases left in between. This CDR3 comprises 14 residues. The CDR3, as DNA: TGCAGTGCTAGAGATCTGGGGCGGGGAAACACCATATATTTT. This sequence encodes CSARDLGRGNTIYF.

This clonotype was found many times. The chain uses TRBV6-1 and TRBJ1-5; possibly TRBD1 for D (6 bases). V lost 1 base to trimming and J lost 6 bases, with 10 bases between them. This CDR3 is 14 amino acids long. Germline CDR1 and CDR2: MNHNS and SASEGT. The CDR3: CASSEEAGAQPQHF. CDR3 nucleotides: TGTGCCAGCAGTGAAGAGGCAGGGGCTCAGCCCCAGCATTTT.

This clonotype has a count of ten or more. The rearrangement links TRBV11-2 to TRBJ1-2; 8 bases map to TRBD1. V lost 5 bases to trimming and J lost 4 bases; unmatched junction nucleotides: 6. Germline loops: CDR1 SGHAT, CDR2 FQNNGV. CDR3 length: 14 amino acids. CDR3 region: CASSPRQGSYGYTF. Written as DNA, the CDR3 is TGTGCCAGCAGCCCACGACAGGGGTCCTATGGCTACACCTTC.

This clonotype was found a few times. V is TRBV25-1 and J is TRBJ2-1; D is uncertain. The ends were cut back, 8 bases at V and 2 bases at J, with 16 bases in the middle. The CDR3 length is 15 residues. CDR1 is MGHDK and CDR2 is SYGVNS in the germline V gene. CDR3 in amino acids: CASPPRHPTYNEQFF. The CDR3, as DNA: TGTGCCAGCCCCCCCAGACATCCTACCTACAATGAGCAGTTCTTC.

This clonotype was seen more than once but under ten times. J is TRBJ2-5 and V is TRBV25-1; D may be TRBD1 (5 bases). CDR1 and CDR2 (germline): MGHDK, SYGVNS. The CDR3 has 15 residues. V was shortened by 0 bases and J by 7 bases, with 15 bases between the two germline ends. The DNA of the CDR3 is TGTGCCAGCAGTGAATATTGGGCAGGGAAGGGGACCCAGTACTTC. This encodes CASSEYWAGKGTQYF.

There are many counts of this clonotype. The chain is built from TRBV7-2 and TRBJ1-4, with 8 positions matching TRBD1. V shed 7 bases and J 4 bases; nucleotides not matched to a gene: 2. This CDR3 has 13 residues. Germline V gene lookup returns CDR1 SGHTA and CDR2 FQGNSA. This CDR3 reads CASTGQGNEKLFF. CDR3 nucleotide sequence: TGTGCCAGCACCGGACAGGGTAATGAAAAACTGTTTTTT.

CDR3 amino acids: CASSGRGRTYEQYF. The CDR3 region has the DNA TGCGCCAGCAGTGGCAGGGGCAGGACCTACGAGCAGTACTTC. The chain joins TRBV4-1 to TRBJ2-7, with D maybe TRBD1 (6 bases). Germline lookup yields CDR1 MGHRA and CDR2 YSYEKL. Trimming cost V 6 bases and J 2 bases, with 14 bases left between them. This CDR3 has 14 residues.

In regard to this clonotype: A clone one base away is much larger, so this may be a read error. This chain links TRBV2 with TRBJ2-2; TRBD2 is a possible D gene (6 bases). The CDR3 is 17 residues long. Per the germline V gene, CDR1 is SNHLY and CDR2 is FYNNEI. CDR3 DNA: TGTGCCAGCAGTGAAGCGCTTCGGGGGACTTCCACCGGGGAGCTGCTTTTT. This encodes CASSEALRGTSTGELLF.

This clonotype was seen only a few times. The chain links TRBV6-1 to TRBJ2-3; maybe TRBD2 (5 bases). The ends were cut back, 5 bases at V and 1 base at J, with 16 bases in the middle. The V gene's germline CDR1 is MNHNS and CDR2 SASEGT. There are 16 residues in the CDR3. CDR3: CASSSPRLTGTDTQYF. CDR3 coding DNA: TGTGCCAGCAGTTCCCCCCGACTAACTGGCACAGATACGCAGTATTTT.

The chain joins TRBV7-3 to TRBJ2-1, with 13 bases lining up with TRBD2. The CDR3 is made up of 15 amino acids. The ends lost 5 bases at V and 6 bases at J; junction bases unmatched: 4. Germline V CDR1 and CDR2: SGHTA, FQGTGA. The CDR3 sequence is CASSVTSGRRNEQFF. CDR3 nucleotides: TGTGCCAGCAGCGTGACTAGCGGGAGGCGCAATGAGCAGTTCTTC.

This clonotype was recorded a few times. The chain couples TRBV10-3 to TRBJ2-2; 7 nucleotides match TRBD2. The ends lost 6 bases at V and 4 bases at J; junction bases unmatched: 11. The CDR3 has 16 residues. Germline lookup yields CDR1 ENHRY and CDR2 SYGVKD. The CDR3 DNA reads TGTGCCATCAGCTTTTTGCGGGAGCCGGGCACCGGGGAGCTGTTTTTT. It translates to CAISFLREPGTGELFF.

This clonotype came up a few times. The chain employs TRBV7-3 and TRBJ2-2; no firm D call. The V end lost 6 bases, the J end lost 5 bases, and 10 bases lay between the germline ends. This CDR3 comprises 13 residues. Germline V gene data show CDR1 as SGHTA and CDR2 as FQGTGA. This CDR3 is CASSRTWTGELFF. For the CDR3, the DNA is TGTGCCAGCAGTCGAACTTGGACCGGGGAGCTGTTTTTT.

This clonotype was counted between two and nine times. A much larger clone differs by one base, so this may be a read error. This chain uses TRBV7-9 with TRBJ2-7, with D tentatively TRBD1 or TRBD2 (5 bases each). V lost 5 bases and J 8 bases, leaving 22 bases between the germline ends. The CDR3 totals 15 residues. Germline assignment: CDR1 SEHNR and CDR2 FQNEAQ (reference sequence). CDR3 protein: CASSASGTLWYKQYF. In DNA, the CDR3 is TGTGCCAGCAGCGCGAGTGGGACCCTTTGGTACAAGCAGTACTTC.

This clonotype showed up many times. At one of its ends the junction is not consistent with the germline gene, which may arise from a read error. V is TRBV5-1 and J is TRBJ2-1, with 8 bases identical to TRBD2. The germline CDR1 and CDR2 sequences are SGHRS and YFSETQ. The CDR3 is made up of 16 amino acids. Written as DNA, the CDR3 is TGTGCCAGCAGCTCTCTAGCGGGCGTCTCCTACAATGAGCAGTTCTTC. As protein: CASSSLAGVSYNEQFF.

The rearrangement uses TRBV2 and TRBJ2-2; 8 nucleotides align to TRBD1. Germline loops: CDR1 SNHLY, CDR2 FYNNEI. CDR3 size: 13 residues. V was clipped by 7 bases and J by 6 bases; unmatched bases: 4. In nucleotides, the CDR3 is TGTGCCAGCACCAAACAGGGGGCCGGGGAGCTGTTTTTT. As protein: CASTKQGAGELFF.

This clonotype has ten or more counts. The V and J genes are TRBV3-1 and TRBJ2-3, with D perhaps TRBD2 (7 bases). The germline V gene encodes CDR1 LGHDT and CDR2 YNNKEL (reference sequence). V gave up 2 bases and J gave up 3 bases, with 15 bases separating them. CDR3 length equals 16 residues. The CDR3 nucleotides are TGTGCCAGCAGCCAAAGGGTCGGGGGGCCGACAGATACGCAGTATTTT. Translating gives CASSQRVGGPTDTQYF.

Ten or more counts support this clonotype. The V and J genes are TRBV9 and TRBJ1-1; 7 bases fit TRBD1. The CDR3 runs to 14 residues. V dropped 4 bases and J dropped 0; count of bases not matched to a gene: 3. Germline V lookup: CDR1 SGDLS, CDR2 YYNGEE. DNA for the CDR3: TGTGCCAGCAGCCGGGGACAGATGAACACTGAAGCTTTCTTT. This sequence encodes CASSRGQMNTEAFF.

The table lists this clonotype with many counts. V usage is TRBV2 and J usage is TRBJ2-3; TRBD2 matches 7 bases. The CDR3 has 14 residues. Germline V lookup: CDR1 SNHLY, CDR2 FYNNEI. The V and J ends lost 10 bases and 4 bases, in that order; junction bases with no gene match: 11. Here the CDR3 DNA reads TGTGCCACCGCCCGACGGGAGGTTCCAGATACGCAGTATTTT. The encoded protein is CATARREVPDTQYF.

There are many counts of this clonotype. The genes are TRBV12-3 or TRBV12-4 and TRBJ2-7; TRBD1 matches at 7 bases. CDR3 length: 15 amino acids. V was clipped by 6 bases and J by 6 bases; unmatched bases: 14. The CDR3 spells CASSPLEGGLGEQYF. The CDR3 DNA sequence: TGTGCCAGCAGCCCCTTAGAAGGGGGCTTGGGCGAGCAGTACTTC.

Comment on this clonotype: A much bigger clone sits one base away, suggesting this may be a read error. The V gene is TRBV9, the J gene TRBJ1-4; tentatively, D is TRBD1 (5 bases). The CDR3 runs to 14 residues. CDR1 is SGDLS, CDR2 YYNGEE, per germline. V lost 2 bases, J lost 0 bases, and 5 bases lay in between. The CDR3 DNA is TGTGCCAGCAGCGTGACAGCAACTAATGAAAAACTGTTTTTT. Protein: CASSVTATNEKLFF.

This chain uses TRBV5-1 with TRBJ2-7, with unresolved D. Germline V gene sequence: CDR1 SGHRS, CDR2 YFSETQ. Trimming left V 5 bases short and J 0 bases short, with 15 bases between. The CDR3 totals 15 residues. As DNA, the CDR3 is TGCGCCAGCAGTCCCCGACCCCGTGGCTCCTACGAGCAGTACTTC. Protein sequence: CASSPRPRGSYEQYF.

There are many counts of this clonotype. In DNA form, the CDR3 reads TGTGCCAGCAGTCCTAGCGGAGTGGGAGGAGAGCAGTACTTC. It yields the protein CASSPSGVGGEQYF. The chain couples TRBV12-3 or TRBV12-4 to TRBJ2-7; TRBD2 matches 7 bases. The trim removed 5 bases at V and 7 bases at J, leaving 11 bases unmatched. The CDR3 spans 14 residues.